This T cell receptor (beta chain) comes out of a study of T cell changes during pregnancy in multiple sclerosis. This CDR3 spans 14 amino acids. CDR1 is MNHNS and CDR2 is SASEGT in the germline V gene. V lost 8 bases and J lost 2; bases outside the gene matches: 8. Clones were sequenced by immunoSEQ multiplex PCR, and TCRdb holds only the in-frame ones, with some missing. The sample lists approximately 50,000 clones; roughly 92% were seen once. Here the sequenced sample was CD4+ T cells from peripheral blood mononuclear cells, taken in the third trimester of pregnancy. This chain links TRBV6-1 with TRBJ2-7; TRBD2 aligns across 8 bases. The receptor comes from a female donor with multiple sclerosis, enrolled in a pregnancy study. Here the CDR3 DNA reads TGTGCCAGCCACCGGACTAGCACTACCTACGAGCAGTACTTC. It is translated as CASHRTSTTYEQYF.